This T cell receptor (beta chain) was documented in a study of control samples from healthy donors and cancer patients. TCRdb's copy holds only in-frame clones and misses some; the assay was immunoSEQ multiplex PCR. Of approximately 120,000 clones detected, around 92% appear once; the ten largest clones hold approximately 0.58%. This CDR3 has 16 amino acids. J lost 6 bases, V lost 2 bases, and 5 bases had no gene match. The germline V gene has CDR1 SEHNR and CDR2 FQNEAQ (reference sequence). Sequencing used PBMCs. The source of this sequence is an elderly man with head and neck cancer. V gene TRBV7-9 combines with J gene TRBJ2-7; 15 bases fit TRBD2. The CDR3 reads CASSLTGLAGGSEQYF. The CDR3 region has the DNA TGTGCCAGCAGCTTAACGGGACTAGCGGGGGGTAGCGAGCAGTACTTC.